This T cell receptor (beta chain) was observed in a study of shared clonotypes between healthy human individuals. Germline V gene sequence: CDR1 SNHLY, CDR2 FYNNEI. The CDR3 loop spans 14 amino acids. Unmatched junction bases numbered 7, after V lost 6 bases and J lost 8 bases. This table comes from immunoSEQ multiplex PCR, and its TCRdb copy is limited to in-frame clones, with some not included. The repertoire holds 2 million or so clones, with about 95% as singletons. The sample was naive CD4+ T cells sorted from blood. Sample subset: CD45RA+ positively selected. This chain uses TRBV2 with TRBJ1-5; 10 bases are a match to TRBD1. This sequence originates from a man between 18 and 35 years old in good health. DNA of the CDR3: TGTGCCAGCAGCCTGACAGGGGGCGAGAAGCCCCAGCATTTT. It yields the protein CASSLTGGEKPQHF.